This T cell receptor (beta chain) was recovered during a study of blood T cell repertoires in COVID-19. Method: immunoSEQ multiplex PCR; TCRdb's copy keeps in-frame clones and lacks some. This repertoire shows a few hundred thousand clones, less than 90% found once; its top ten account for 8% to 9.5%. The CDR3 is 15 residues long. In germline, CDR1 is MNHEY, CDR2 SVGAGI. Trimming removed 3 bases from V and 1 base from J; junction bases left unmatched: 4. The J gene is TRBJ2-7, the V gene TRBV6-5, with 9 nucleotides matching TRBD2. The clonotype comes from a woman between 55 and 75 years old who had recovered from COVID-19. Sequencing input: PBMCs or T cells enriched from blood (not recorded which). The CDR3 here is CASSYSGGQSYEQYF. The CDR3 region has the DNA TGTGCCAGCAGTTATAGCGGGGGCCAATCCTACGAGCAGTACTTC.